Following are 16 T cell receptor beta chains from one sample sequenced in a study of T cell responses to AZD1222 COVID-19 vaccine. Data came from immunoSEQ multiplex PCR; TCRdb stores just in-frame clones and leaves some out. This table has roughly 150,000 clones, approximately 89% appearing once. The sample in question was peripheral blood, obtained on day 0 of MenACWY control vaccination. These TCRs come from an adult in good health.

The chain couples TRBV5-1 to TRBJ2-1; 14 bases align to TRBD2. This CDR3 has 14 amino acids. J lost 14 bases, V lost 4 bases, and 8 bases had no gene match. CDR1 is SGHRS, CDR2 YFSETQ, per germline. This CDR3 reads CASSPGLAGAVKFF. The CDR3 region has the DNA TGCGCCAGCAGCCCGGGACTAGCGGGGGCCGTAAAGTTCTTC.

This clone was seen once. CDR3 DNA sequence: TGTGCCAGTCAAAGCAGGGCCGCCCCAGGGATAGGAACTGAAGCTTTCTTT. Amino acids: CASQSRAAPGIGTEAFF. The chain employs TRBV28 and TRBJ1-1; D possibly corresponds to TRBD1 (5 bases). This CDR3 contains 17 residues. V was clipped by 9 bases and J by 5 bases, with 28 bases between them. CDR1 and CDR2 from the germline V gene are MDHEN and SYDVKM.

This chain links TRBV19 with TRBJ1-1; TRBD1 matches 10 bases. Looked up from germline, CDR1 is LNHDA and CDR2 is SQIVND (reference sequence). V lost 1 base to trimming and J lost 1 base; unmatched junction nucleotides: 3. This CDR3 has 16 amino acids. CDR3 loop: CASSIGQGAENTEAFF. CDR3 nucleotide sequence: TGTGCCAGTAGTATAGGACAGGGGGCGGAGAACACTGAAGCTTTCTTT.

The chain uses TRBV7-9 and TRBJ1-1, with D perhaps TRBD1 (6 bases). The CDR3 is 12 amino acids. Germline V gene sequence: CDR1 SEHNR, CDR2 FQNEAQ (reference sequence). V dropped 6 bases and J dropped 5 bases, with 10 bases sitting between them. The CDR3 DNA is TGTGCCAGCAGTAACAGGGAGACTGAAGCTTTCTTT. Its protein product is CASSNRETEAFF.

The count of this clone is one. The chain links TRBV4-1 to TRBJ1-2, with D perhaps TRBD1 (5 bases). Germline-derived CDR1 and CDR2 are MGHRA and YSYEKL. This CDR3 is 14 amino acids long. V was cut by 4 bases and J by 8 bases, with 17 bases left in between. CDR3 bases: TGCGCCAGCAGCCGTATAGGGACCAAGCCAGGCTACACCTTC. This codes for CASSRIGTKPGYTF.

About this clone: A junction boundary mismatches the germline segment, possibly from a read error. The chain couples TRBV7-7 to TRBJ1-1, with D tentatively TRBD1 (5 bases). This CDR3 region has 16 residues. From germline, CDR1 is SSHAT and CDR2 FNYEAQ (reference sequence). The DNA for the CDR3 is TGTGCTAGCAGGTTTCATCAGGGAAAGATTGACACTGAAGCTTTCTTT. This encodes CASRFHQGKIDTEAFF.

The rearrangement uses TRBV23-1 and TRBJ2-3; tentatively, D is TRBD1 (6 bases). TRBV23-1 is an open reading frame, and its role is uncertain. V lost 0 bases to trimming and J lost 2 bases, with 15 bases between them. The CDR3 has 17 amino acids. The CDR3: CASSQSGTRRSTDTQYF. The CDR3 nucleotides are TGCGCCAGCAGTCAATCGGGGACAAGGAGATCCACAGATACGCAGTATTTT.

This clone was seen once. The chain carries TRBV7-3 and TRBJ1-6, with D unclear. Germline CDR1 SGHTA, CDR2 FQGTGA. The CDR3 totals 14 residues. Deletions cut 2 bases from V and 10 bases from J, with 12 bases between. The chain's CDR3 is CASSLGRLSSPLHF. In DNA form, the CDR3 reads TGTGCCAGCAGCTTAGGCAGGCTATCGTCACCCCTCCACTTT.

The chain couples TRBV4-3 to TRBJ2-1; D remains unclear. The CDR3 is made up of 13 amino acids. CDR1 and CDR2 from the germline V gene are LGHNA and YSLEER. The ends were cut back, 0 bases at V and 4 bases at J, with 4 bases in the middle. The CDR3 reads CASSQDWYNEQFF. CDR3 sequence (DNA): TGCGCCAGCAGCCAAGATTGGTACAATGAGCAGTTCTTC.

This clone was picked up a small number of times. This chain connects TRBV11-2 to TRBJ2-3, with 13 bases matching TRBD2. The CDR3 is 18 amino acids. The germline V gene has CDR1 SGHAT and CDR2 FQNNGV. J was trimmed by 7 bases and V by 5 bases; bases with no gene match: 15. In DNA form, the CDR3 reads TGTGCCAGCAGCCCCCTACGACTAGCGGGAGGTCCGGGAAATACGCAGTATTTT. Its protein product is CASSPLRLAGGPGNTQYF.

V gene TRBV3-1 (or the pseudogene TRBV3-2) combines with J gene TRBJ2-5, with 10 bases lining up with TRBD2. Germline V CDR1 and CDR2: LGHDT, YNNKEL (reference sequence). This CDR3 region has 16 residues. V shed 7 bases, J shed 6 bases, and the junction held 14 bases outside the gene matches. The CDR3 protein is CASTHSSGGAAKTQYF. CDR3 DNA sequence: TGTGCCAGCACCCACTCGAGCGGGGGGGCCGCGAAGACCCAGTACTTC.

This chain connects TRBV16 to TRBJ2-2; 9 bases match TRBD1. CDR3 length: 15 residues. Trimming at V came to 2 bases and at J to 4 bases, leaving 2 bases not matched to a gene. Germline CDR1 KGHSY, CDR2 FQNENV. CDR3 loop: CASSQKTGGTGELFF. In nucleotides, the CDR3 is TGTGCCAGCAGCCAAAAGACAGGGGGCACCGGGGAGCTGTTTTTT.

This rearrangement joins TRBV19 to TRBJ1-1; no clear D. The germline gives CDR1 LNHDA, CDR2 SQIVND (reference sequence). Trimming took off 5 bases at V and 5 bases at J, with 9 bases between the two ends. CDR3 size: 12 residues. The CDR3, as DNA: TGTGCCAGTAGTCGGTTCGGTACTGAAGCTTTCTTT. Protein: CASSRFGTEAFF. The entire variable domain, with the rest obtained from reference TRBV19 and TRBJ1-1, is as follows: DGGITQSPKYLFRKEGQNVTLSCEQNLNHDAMYWYRQDPGQGLRLIYYSQIVNDFQKGDIAEGYSVSREKKESFPLTVTSAQKNPTAFYLCASSRFGTEAFFGQGTRLTVV.

This chain links TRBV5-8 with TRBJ1-1, with a possible D match to TRBD1 (5 bases). Trimming took off 2 bases at V and 4 bases at J, with 12 bases between the two ends. CDR1 and CDR2 from the germline V gene are SGHTS and YDEGEE. The CDR3 is 14 residues long. CDR3 sequence: CASSFRGLSTEAFF. CDR3 bases: TGTGCCAGCAGCTTTCGGGGGTTGAGCACTGAAGCTTTCTTT. The variable domain in full, with the rest retrieved from reference TRBV5-8 and TRBJ1-1, is EAGVTQSPTHLIKTRGQQATLRCSPISGHTSVYWYQQALGLGLQFLLWYDEGEERNRGNFPPRFSGRQFPNYSSELNVNALELEDSALYLCASSFRGLSTEAFFGQGTRLTVV.

The V call is TRBV7-2, the J call TRBJ1-6; D remains unclear. Trimming left V 5 bases short and J 8 bases short, with 13 bases between. This CDR3 has 14 residues. CDR1 SGHTA and CDR2 FQGNSA come from the germline V gene. In nucleotides, the CDR3 is TGTGCCAGCAGCAGAGGGTCGGTCGATTCACCCCTCCACTTT. Protein: CASSRGSVDSPLHF.

This chain joins TRBV1 and TRBJ1-5. TRBV1 is designated a pseudogene. CDR3 size: 15 residues. The CDR3 DNA follows: TGCACCAGCAGCCAACCCGGGCCGAGCAATCAGCCCCAGCATTTT. Translated: CTSSQPGPSNQPQHF.